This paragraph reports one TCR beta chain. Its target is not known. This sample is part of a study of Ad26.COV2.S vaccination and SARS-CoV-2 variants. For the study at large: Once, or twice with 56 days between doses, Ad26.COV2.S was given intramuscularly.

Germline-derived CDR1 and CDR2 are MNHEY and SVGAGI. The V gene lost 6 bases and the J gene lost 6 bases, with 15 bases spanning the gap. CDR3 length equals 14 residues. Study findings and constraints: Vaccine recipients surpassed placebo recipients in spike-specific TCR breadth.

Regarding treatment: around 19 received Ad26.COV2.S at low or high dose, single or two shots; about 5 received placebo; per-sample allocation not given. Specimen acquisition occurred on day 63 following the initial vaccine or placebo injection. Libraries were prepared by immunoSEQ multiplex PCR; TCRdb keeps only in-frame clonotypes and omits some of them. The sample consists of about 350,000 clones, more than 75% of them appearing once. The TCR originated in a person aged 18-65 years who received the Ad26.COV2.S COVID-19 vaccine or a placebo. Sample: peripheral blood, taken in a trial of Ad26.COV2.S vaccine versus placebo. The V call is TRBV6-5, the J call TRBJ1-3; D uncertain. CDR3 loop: CASSHLPPENTIYF. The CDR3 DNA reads TGTGCCAGCAGCCACCTCCCCCCGGAAAACACCATATATTTT.